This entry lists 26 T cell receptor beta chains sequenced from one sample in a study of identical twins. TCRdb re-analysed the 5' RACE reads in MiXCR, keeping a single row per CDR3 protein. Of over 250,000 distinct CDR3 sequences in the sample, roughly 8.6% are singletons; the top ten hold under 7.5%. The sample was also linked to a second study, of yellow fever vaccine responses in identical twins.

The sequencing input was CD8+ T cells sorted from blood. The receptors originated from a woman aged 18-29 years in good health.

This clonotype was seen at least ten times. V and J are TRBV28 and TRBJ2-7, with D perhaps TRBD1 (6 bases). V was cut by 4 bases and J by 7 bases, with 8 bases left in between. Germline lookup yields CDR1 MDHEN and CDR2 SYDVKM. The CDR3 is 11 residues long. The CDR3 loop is CASSSTGEQYF. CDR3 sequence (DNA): TGTGCCAGCAGTTCCACAGGGGAGCAGTACTTC.

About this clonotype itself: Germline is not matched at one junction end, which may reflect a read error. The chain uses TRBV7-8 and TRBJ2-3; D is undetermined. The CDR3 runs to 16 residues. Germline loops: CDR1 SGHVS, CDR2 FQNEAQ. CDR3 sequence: CPSSSVGGAGTDTQYF. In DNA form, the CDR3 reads TGTCCCAGCAGCTCAGTGGGCGGTGCCGGCACAGATACGCAGTATTTT.

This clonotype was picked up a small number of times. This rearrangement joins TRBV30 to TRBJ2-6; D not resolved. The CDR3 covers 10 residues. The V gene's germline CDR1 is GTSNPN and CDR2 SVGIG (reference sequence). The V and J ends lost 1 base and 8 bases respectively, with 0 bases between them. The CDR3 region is CAWSANVLTF. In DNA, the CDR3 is TGTGCCTGGAGTGCCAACGTCCTGACTTTC.

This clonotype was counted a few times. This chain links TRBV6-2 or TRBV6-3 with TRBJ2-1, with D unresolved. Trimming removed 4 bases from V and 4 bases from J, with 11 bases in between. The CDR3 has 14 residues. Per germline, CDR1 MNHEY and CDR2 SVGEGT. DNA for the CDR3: TGTGCCAGCAGTTCTAAGCTATTTTACAATGAGCAGTTCTTC. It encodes CASSSKLFYNEQFF.

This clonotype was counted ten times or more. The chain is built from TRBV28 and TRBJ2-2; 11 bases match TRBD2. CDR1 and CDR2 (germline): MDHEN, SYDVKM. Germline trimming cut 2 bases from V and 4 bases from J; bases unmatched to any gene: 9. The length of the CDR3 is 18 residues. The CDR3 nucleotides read TGTGCCAGCAGTTTAAGGTCGCTAGCGGGAGGCTCCACCGGGGAGCTGTTTTTT. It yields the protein CASSLRSLAGGSTGELFF.

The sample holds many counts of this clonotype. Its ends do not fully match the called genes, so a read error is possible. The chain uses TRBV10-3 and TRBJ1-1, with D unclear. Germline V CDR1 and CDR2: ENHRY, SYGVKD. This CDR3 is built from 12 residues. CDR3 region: CATSEMNTEAFF. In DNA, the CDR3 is TGTGCCACCAGTGAAATGAACACTGAAGCTTTCTTT.

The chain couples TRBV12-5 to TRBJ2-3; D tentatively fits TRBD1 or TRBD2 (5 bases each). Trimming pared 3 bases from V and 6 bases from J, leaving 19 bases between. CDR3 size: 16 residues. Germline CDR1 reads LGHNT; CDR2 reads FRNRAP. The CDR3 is CASGFTRDPPFDTQYF. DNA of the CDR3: TGTGCTAGTGGTTTCACAAGGGACCCTCCTTTTGATACGCAGTATTTT.

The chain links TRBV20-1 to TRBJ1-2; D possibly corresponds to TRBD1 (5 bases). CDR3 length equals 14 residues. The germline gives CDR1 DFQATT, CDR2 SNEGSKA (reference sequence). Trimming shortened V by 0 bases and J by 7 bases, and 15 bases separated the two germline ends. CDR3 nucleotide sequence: TGCAGTGCTAGAGATAGGGGCCCCGACGTTGGCTACACCTTC. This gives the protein CSARDRGPDVGYTF.

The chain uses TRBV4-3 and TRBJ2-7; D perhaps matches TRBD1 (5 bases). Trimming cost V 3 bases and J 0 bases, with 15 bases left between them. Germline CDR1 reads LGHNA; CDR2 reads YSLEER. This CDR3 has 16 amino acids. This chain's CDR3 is CASSQGLDTSSYEQYF. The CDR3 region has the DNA TGCGCCAGCAGCCAGGGCTTGGACACGAGCTCCTACGAGCAGTACTTC.

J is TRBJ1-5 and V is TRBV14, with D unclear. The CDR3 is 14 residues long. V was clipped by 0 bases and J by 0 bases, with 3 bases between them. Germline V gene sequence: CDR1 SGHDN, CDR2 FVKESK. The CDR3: CASSQDASNQPQHF. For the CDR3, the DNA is TGTGCCAGCAGCCAAGATGCTAGCAATCAGCCCCAGCATTTT.

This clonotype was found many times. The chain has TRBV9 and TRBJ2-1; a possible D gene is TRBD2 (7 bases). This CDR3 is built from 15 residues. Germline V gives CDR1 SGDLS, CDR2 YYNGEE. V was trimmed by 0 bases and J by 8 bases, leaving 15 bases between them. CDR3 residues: CASSVERGGSDEQFF. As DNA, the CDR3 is TGTGCCAGCAGCGTAGAGAGGGGGGGCAGTGATGAGCAGTTCTTC.

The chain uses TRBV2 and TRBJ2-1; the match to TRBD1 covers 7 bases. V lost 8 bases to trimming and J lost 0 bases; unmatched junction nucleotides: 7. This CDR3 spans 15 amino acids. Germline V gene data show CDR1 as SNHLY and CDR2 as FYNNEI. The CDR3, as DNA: TGTGCCAGCCTGTTGGGACAGAGCTCCTACAATGAGCAGTTCTTC. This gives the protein CASLLGQSSYNEQFF.

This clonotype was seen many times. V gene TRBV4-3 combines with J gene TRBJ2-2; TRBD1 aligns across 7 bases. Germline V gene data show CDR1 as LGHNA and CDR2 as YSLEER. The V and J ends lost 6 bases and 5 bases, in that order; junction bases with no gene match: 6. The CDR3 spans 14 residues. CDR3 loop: CASSPRQGTGELFF. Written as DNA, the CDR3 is TGCGCCAGCAGTCCAAGACAGGGTACCGGGGAGCTGTTTTTT.

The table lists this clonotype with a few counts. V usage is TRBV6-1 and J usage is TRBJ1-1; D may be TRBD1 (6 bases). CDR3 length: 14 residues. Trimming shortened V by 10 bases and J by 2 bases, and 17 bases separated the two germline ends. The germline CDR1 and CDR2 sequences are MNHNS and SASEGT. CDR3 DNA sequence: TGTGCCAACAAACCGACAGGAATTAACACTGAAGCTTTCTTT. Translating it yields CANKPTGINTEAFF.

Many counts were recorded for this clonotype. For the CDR3, the DNA is TGTGCCAGCGGCCTCCTGGAGGGAGATACGCAGTATTTT. This gives the protein CASGLLEGDTQYF. The V gene is TRBV6-1, the J gene TRBJ2-3, with D perhaps TRBD2 (6 bases). The germline V gene has CDR1 MNHNS and CDR2 SASEGT. The CDR3 runs to 13 residues. With 8 bases removed from V and 5 bases from J, the gap between germline ends came to 14 bases.

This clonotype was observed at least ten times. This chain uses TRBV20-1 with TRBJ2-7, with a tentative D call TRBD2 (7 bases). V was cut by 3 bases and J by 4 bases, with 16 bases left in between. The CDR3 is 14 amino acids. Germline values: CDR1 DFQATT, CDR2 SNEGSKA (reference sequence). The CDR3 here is CSASLLGGTYEQYF. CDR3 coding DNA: TGCAGTGCTAGTCTCCTGGGAGGGACATACGAGCAGTACTTC.

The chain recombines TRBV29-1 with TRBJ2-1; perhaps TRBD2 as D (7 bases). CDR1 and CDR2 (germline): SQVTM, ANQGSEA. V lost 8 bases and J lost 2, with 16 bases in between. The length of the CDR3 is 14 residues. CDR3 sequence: CSPTRGGAYNEQFF. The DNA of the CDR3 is TGCAGCCCCACAAGGGGGGGAGCCTACAATGAGCAGTTCTTC.

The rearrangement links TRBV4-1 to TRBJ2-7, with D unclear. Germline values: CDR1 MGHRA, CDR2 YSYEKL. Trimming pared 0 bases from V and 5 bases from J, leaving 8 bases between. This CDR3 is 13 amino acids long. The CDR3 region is CASSQELSHEQYF. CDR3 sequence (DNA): TGCGCCAGCAGCCAAGAATTAAGTCACGAGCAGTACTTC.

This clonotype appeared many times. For the CDR3, the DNA is TGTGCCAGCAGCAAACTGAACACCGGGGAGCTGTTTTTT. Its translation: CASSKLNTGELFF. The rearrangement links TRBV7-8 to TRBJ2-2, with D uncertain. Germline V gene lookup returns CDR1 SGHVS and CDR2 FQNEAQ. The CDR3 is 13 residues long. The germline V and J ends were trimmed by 5 bases and 1 base, with 5 bases remaining between them.

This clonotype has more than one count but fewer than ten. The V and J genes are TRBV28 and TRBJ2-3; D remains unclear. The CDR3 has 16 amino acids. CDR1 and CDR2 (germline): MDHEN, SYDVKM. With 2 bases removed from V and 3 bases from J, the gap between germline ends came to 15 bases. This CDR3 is CASSLGVGRWTDTQYF. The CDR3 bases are TGTGCCAGCAGTTTAGGCGTCGGTCGGTGGACAGATACGCAGTATTTT.

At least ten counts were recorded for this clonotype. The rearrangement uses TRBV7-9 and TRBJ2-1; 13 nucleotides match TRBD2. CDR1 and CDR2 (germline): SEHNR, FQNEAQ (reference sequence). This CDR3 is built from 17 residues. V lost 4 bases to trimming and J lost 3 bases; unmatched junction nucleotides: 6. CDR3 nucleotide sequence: TGTGCCAGCAGCTCCGGGACTAGCGGGATTTTCTACAATGAGCAGTTCTTC. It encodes CASSSGTSGIFYNEQFF.

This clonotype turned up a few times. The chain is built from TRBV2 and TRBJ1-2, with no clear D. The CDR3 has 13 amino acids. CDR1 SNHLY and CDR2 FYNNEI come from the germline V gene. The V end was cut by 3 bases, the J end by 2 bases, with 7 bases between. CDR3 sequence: CASSDAANYGYTF. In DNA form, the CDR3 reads TGTGCCAGCAGTGACGCAGCGAACTATGGCTACACCTTC.

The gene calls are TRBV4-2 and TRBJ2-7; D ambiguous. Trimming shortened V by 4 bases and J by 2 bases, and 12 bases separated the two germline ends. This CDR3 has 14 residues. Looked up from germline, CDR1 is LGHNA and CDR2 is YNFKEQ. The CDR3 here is CASSPSRYTYEQYF. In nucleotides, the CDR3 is TGTGCCAGCAGCCCCTCCCGGTATACCTACGAGCAGTACTTC.

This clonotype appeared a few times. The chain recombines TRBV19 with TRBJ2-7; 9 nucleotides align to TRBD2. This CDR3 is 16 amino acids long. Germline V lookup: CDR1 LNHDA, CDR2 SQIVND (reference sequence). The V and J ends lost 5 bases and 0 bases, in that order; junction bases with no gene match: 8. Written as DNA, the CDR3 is TGTGCCAGTAGTGTTGGACTAGCGCCGAGCTCCTACGAGCAGTACTTC. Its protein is CASSVGLAPSSYEQYF.

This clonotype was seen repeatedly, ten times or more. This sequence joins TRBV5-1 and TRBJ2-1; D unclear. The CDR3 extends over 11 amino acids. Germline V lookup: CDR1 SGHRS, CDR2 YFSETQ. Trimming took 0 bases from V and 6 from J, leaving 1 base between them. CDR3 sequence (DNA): TGCGCCAGCAGCTTGGCCAATGAGCAGTTCTTC. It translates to CASSLANEQFF.

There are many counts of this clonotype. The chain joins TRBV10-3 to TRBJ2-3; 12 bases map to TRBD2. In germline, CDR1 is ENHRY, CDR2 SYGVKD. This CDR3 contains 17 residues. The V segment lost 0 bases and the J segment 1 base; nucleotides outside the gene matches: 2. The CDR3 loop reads CAISESRLAGGTDTQYF. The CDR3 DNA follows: TGTGCCATCAGTGAGTCGAGACTAGCGGGGGGCACAGATACGCAGTATTTT.